This TCR beta chain emerged from a study of blood T cells in healthy people across ages. Using a J-beta primer mix together with a sample-barcoded 5' primer, a second PCR was run for roughly 7 to 11 cycles. Tags on each cDNA molecule came from a template-switch adaptor with 12 random nucleotides. Via MiXCR, TCRdb re-called the 5' RACE reads, giving one row per CDR3 protein. The sample consists of roughly 1.6 million distinct CDR3 sequences, about 35% of them appearing once. After removal of 5 bases from V and 5 bases from J, the junction contained 15 bases not matched to a gene. The CDR3 runs 17 residues. CDR1 and CDR2 from the germline V gene are DFQATT and SNEGSKA (reference sequence).

The sequencing input was blood. The chain has TRBV20-1 and TRBJ2-3; 11 nucleotides line up with TRBD2. This clonotype originated in a woman in her twenties or thirties in good health. In DNA form, the CDR3 reads TGCAGTGCTCTTGCCACGACTAGCGGGGATCGGGGAGATACGCAGTATTTT. It encodes CSALATTSGDRGDTQYF.